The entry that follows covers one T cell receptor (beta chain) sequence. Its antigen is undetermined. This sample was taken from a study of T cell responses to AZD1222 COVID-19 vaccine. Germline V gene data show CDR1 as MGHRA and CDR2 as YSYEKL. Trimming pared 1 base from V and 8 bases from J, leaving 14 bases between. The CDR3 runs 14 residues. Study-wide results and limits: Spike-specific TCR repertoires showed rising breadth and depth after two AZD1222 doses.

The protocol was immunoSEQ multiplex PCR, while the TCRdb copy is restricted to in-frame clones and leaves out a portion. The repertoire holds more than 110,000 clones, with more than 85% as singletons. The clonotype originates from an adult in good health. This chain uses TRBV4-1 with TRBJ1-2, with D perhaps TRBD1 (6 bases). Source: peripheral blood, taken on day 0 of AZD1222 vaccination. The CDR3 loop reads CASSQGQGTSGYTF. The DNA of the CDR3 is TGCGCCAGCAGCCAAGGGCAGGGGACGTCGGGCTACACCTTC.